This TCR beta chain is from a study of cytomegalovirus exposure and HLA in healthy donors. Overall study findings and caveats: Data from an earlier analysis indicated that most TCR beta V segments were productive either about 90% or about 30% of the time.

The study ran its PCR with 60 Vbeta and 13 Jbeta primers. Only in-frame clones appear in the TCRdb table, and some are missing; sequencing was by immunoSEQ multiplex PCR. The sample has about 98,000 clones; roughly 80% are singletons. Of note for this clone: Its antigen is as yet unknown.

The clonotype comes from a man aged 40-55 years in good health and CMV-seronegative. The source material was PBMCs.

CDR3 amino acids: CASSSKSGGAYEQYF. The CDR3 DNA reads as TGTGCCAGCAGCTCTAAGAGCGGGGGGGCCTACGAGCAGTACTTC. V usage is TRBV7-2 and J usage is TRBJ2-7; 10 bases match TRBD2. Trimming at V came to 4 bases and at J to 2 bases, leaving 5 bases not matched to a gene. Germline lookup yields CDR1 SGHTA and CDR2 FQGNSA. This CDR3 contains 15 residues.